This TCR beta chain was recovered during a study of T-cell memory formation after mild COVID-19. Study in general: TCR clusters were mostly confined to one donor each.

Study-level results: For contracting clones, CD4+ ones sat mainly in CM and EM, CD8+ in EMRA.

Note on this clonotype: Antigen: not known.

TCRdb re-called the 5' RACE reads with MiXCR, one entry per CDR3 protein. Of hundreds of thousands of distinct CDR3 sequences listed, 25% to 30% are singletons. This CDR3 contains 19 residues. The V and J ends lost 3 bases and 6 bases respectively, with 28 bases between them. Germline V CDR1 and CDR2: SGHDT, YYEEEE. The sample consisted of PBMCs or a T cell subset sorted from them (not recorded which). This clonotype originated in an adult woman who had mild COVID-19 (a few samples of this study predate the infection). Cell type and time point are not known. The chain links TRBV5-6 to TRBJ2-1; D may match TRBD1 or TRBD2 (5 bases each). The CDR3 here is CASSSNPLGSGIRGNEQFF. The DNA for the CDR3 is TGTGCCAGCAGCTCGAACCCCCTGGGATCCGGGATAAGGGGCAATGAGCAGTTCTTC.